The rows below give T cell receptor beta chains drawn from one sample of a study of CD8+ T cells in alopecia areata. Profiling relied on immunoSEQ multiplex PCR, and the TCRdb table lists in-frame clones only, not all of them. The table lists approximately 150,000 clones, 50% to 75% of them singletons. The material sequenced was CD4+ T cells sorted from blood, taken between weeks 55 and 65, from a patient treated with tofacitinib. The receptors stem from a human donor with alopecia areata. Both conserved end residues are part of each CDR3. D genes are given only for firm matches. Expanded clones get a size class; other rows say once, few or many, or leave the size out.

cdr3_aa: CASSRGEGNRGYTF; cdr3_nt: TGTGCCAGCAGCAGAGGGGAGGGGAATCGGGGCTACACCTTC; clone_size: NA; j_call: TRBJ1-2; v_call: TRBV7-2; d_call: NA
cdr3_aa: CASSYSPGAGDLGYTF; cdr3_nt: TGTGCCAGCAGTTACTCCCCAGGGGCAGGAGACCTTGGCTACACCTTC; clone_size: NA; j_call: TRBJ1-2; v_call: TRBV6-5; d_call: NA
cdr3_aa: CASSRGLEVETQYF; cdr3_nt: TGTGCCAGCAGCAGGGGACTTGAAGTGGAGACCCAGTACTTC; clone_size: few; j_call: TRBJ2-5; v_call: TRBV5-8; d_call: NA
cdr3_aa: CASKEGEPYEQYF; cdr3_nt: TGTGCCAGCAAGGAGGGGGAGCCCTACGAGCAGTACTTC; clone_size: few; j_call: TRBJ2-7; v_call: TRBV7-9; d_call: NA
cdr3_aa: CASSVDGVAKNIQYF; cdr3_nt: TGTGCCAGCAGCGTAGACGGGGTAGCCAAAAACATTCAGTACTTC; clone_size: NA; j_call: TRBJ2-4; v_call: TRBV9; d_call: NA
cdr3_aa: CASSISVSSYNEQFF; cdr3_nt: TGTGCCAGTAGTATCTCTGTGAGCTCCTACAATGAGCAGTTCTTC; clone_size: NA; j_call: TRBJ2-1; v_call: TRBV19; d_call: NA
cdr3_aa: CASSPQTQNTEAFF; cdr3_nt: TGTGCCAGCTCACCCCAGACCCAGAACACTGAAGCTTTCTTT; clone_size: NA; j_call: TRBJ1-1; v_call: TRBV18; d_call: NA
cdr3_aa: CASSLQDGSGSQYF; cdr3_nt: TGCGCCAGCAGCTTACAGGACGGCTCAGGGTCCCAGTACTTC; clone_size: NA; j_call: TRBJ2-5; v_call: TRBV5-1; d_call: NA
cdr3_aa: CASSPMGRDGGYTF; cdr3_nt: TGTGCCAGCAGCCCCATGGGCAGGGACGGTGGCTACACCTTC; clone_size: NA; j_call: TRBJ1-2; v_call: TRBV7-9; d_call: NA
cdr3_aa: CASSSDSYEQYF; cdr3_nt: TGCGCCAGCAGCTCCGACAGCTACGAGCAGTACTTC; clone_size: NA; j_call: TRBJ2-7; v_call: TRBV5-1; d_call: NA
cdr3_aa: CASARQGFNEQYF; cdr3_nt: TGTGCCTCCGCGAGGCAGGGGTTTAACGAGCAGTACTTC; clone_size: few; j_call: TRBJ2-7; v_call: TRBV6-5; d_call: NA
cdr3_aa: CASSRTGNQPQHF; cdr3_nt: TGTGCCAGCAGCAGGACAGGGAATCAGCCCCAGCATTTT; clone_size: NA; j_call: TRBJ1-5; v_call: TRBV5-6; d_call: TRBD1
cdr3_aa: CASTSSGMSGGSTDTQYF; cdr3_nt: TGCGCCAGCACGTCCTCAGGGATGAGTGGTGGGAGCACAGATACGCAGTATTTT; clone_size: NA; j_call: TRBJ2-3; v_call: TRBV5-1; d_call: NA
cdr3_aa: CASSPRINPLDGYGYTF; cdr3_nt: TGTGCCAGCAGCCCCCGGATTAACCCACTCGATGGCTATGGCTACACCTTC; clone_size: NA; j_call: TRBJ1-2; v_call: TRBV7-9; d_call: NA
cdr3_aa: CASSAPQVPYEQYF; cdr3_nt: TGTGCCAGCAGCGCTCCCCAGGTCCCCTACGAGCAGTACTTC; clone_size: NA; j_call: TRBJ2-7; v_call: TRBV11-1; d_call: NA
cdr3_aa: CATSRVRGPLHF; cdr3_nt: TGTGCCACCAGCAGAGTGAGGGGACCCCTCCACTTT; clone_size: NA; j_call: TRBJ1-6; v_call: TRBV15; d_call: NA
cdr3_aa: CASNRGGITEAFF; cdr3_nt: TGCGCCAGCAACCGGGGGGGGATCACTGAAGCTTTCTTT; clone_size: few; j_call: TRBJ1-1; v_call: TRBV4-1; d_call: NA
cdr3_aa: CSVDNPTGPYGYTF; cdr3_nt: TGCAGCGTTGATAATCCAACCGGACCCTATGGCTACACCTTC; clone_size: few; j_call: TRBJ1-2; v_call: TRBV29-1; d_call: NA